The clone carrying this T cell receptor beta chain was picked up a small number of times. The target antigen is unknown. iRepertoire HTBI primers and Arm-PCR of CDR3 regions built TCR beta libraries. In TCRdb, the multiplex PCR reads were re-called with MiXCR into one record per CDR3 protein. This repertoire shows over 450,000 distinct CDR3 sequences, 12% found once; its top ten account for almost 9%. Noted time point: newly diagnosed GD, antithyroid drugs for less than 3 months. TCR sequences were obtained from RNA taken from PBMCs. The patients were enrolled through endocrinology in Xi'an, China. Trimming took 1 base from V and 4 from J, leaving 11 bases between them. Germline V gene data show CDR1 as SGHRS and CDR2 as YFSETQ. The CDR3 runs 14 residues. This sample is drawn from a study of regulatory T cells in long-lasting Graves disease. General observations from the study: Persistent cases of Graves' showed reduced TCR diversity relative to newly diagnosed patients.

These same data were also listed under a study on T cells in Graves' hyperthyroidism and ophthalmopathy. That source reports: Most expanded thyroid clonotypes above 0.001 also appeared in blood. Ophthalmopathy onset followed model prediction by a median approximately six months.

Source: peripheral blood mononuclear cells (PBMCs), taken at new diagnosis, from a patient treated with antithyroid drugs. This clonotype was sampled from a woman aged 25 to 39 with Graves disease. The rearrangement links TRBV5-1 to TRBJ1-1; D not resolved. The CDR3 sequence: CASSLKAVGTEAFF. The CDR3 bases are TGCGCCAGCAGCTTGAAGGCAGTAGGCACTGAAGCTTTCTTT.